The 8 T cell receptor beta chains below come from one sample, sequenced in a study of Ad26.COV2.S vaccination and SARS-CoV-2 variants. Using immunoSEQ multiplex PCR, the repertoire was profiled, and TCRdb retains in-frame clones only, with some absent. The sample lists about 100,000 clones, around 81% occurring once. The input for sequencing was peripheral blood, taken after recovery from COVID-19. The receptor set was obtained from a human donor who had recovered from COVID-19.

The V and J genes are TRBV5-1 and TRBJ2-7; D gene unclear. The CDR3 is 12 residues long. Germline CDR1 SGHRS, CDR2 YFSETQ. V was shortened by 0 bases and J by 6 bases, with 7 bases between the two germline ends. The CDR3 bases are TGCGCCAGCAGCTTGGATTGGTCCGAGCAGTACTTC. This encodes CASSLDWSEQYF.

The chain's CDR3 is CATSPGQGGQPQHF. The CDR3 region has the DNA TGTGCCACCAGCCCCGGACAGGGCGGTCAGCCCCAGCATTTT. This rearrangement joins TRBV27 to TRBJ1-5, with TRBD1 matching 8 bases. Germline V lookup: CDR1 MNHEY, CDR2 SMNVEV (reference sequence). The CDR3 runs to 14 residues. The trim removed 10 bases at V and 6 bases at J, leaving 11 bases unmatched.

The chain uses TRBV18 and TRBJ1-2; the D is unclear. This CDR3 has 14 residues. Per the germline V gene, CDR1 is KGHSH and CDR2 is LQKENI. The V and J ends lost 3 bases and 5 bases respectively, with 13 bases between them. This CDR3 reads CASSPENREYGYTF. DNA for the CDR3: TGTGCCAGCTCACCTGAAAACCGAGAGTATGGCTACACCTTC.

The V gene is TRBV9, the J gene TRBJ1-2; TRBD1 is a possible D gene (5 bases). The V end lost 1 base, the J end lost 3 bases, and 10 bases lay between the germline ends. The CDR3 extends over 14 amino acids. Germline CDR1 SGDLS, CDR2 YYNGEE. The CDR3 loop is CASSVLGDHYGYTF. The CDR3 nucleotides read TGTGCCAGCAGCGTATTAGGGGATCACTATGGCTACACCTTC.

The chain is built from TRBV19 and TRBJ1-1; no firm D call. The CDR3 consists of 14 residues. Trimming removed 1 base at V and 5 bases at J, with 11 bases between. Germline V gives CDR1 LNHDA, CDR2 SQIVND (reference sequence). CDR3 coding DNA: TGTGCCAGTAGTATAGCAGTTTTTGGGACTGAAGCTTTCTTT. Translating gives CASSIAVFGTEAFF.

The rearrangement links TRBV11-2 to TRBJ2-3, with no clear D. The CDR3 loop spans 15 amino acids. CDR1 and CDR2 from the germline V gene are SGHAT and FQNNGV. V was clipped by 7 bases and J by 2 bases, with 16 bases between them. The CDR3 DNA reads TGTGCCAGCAACAATAAACCCTGGGACACAGATACGCAGTATTTT. Its protein product is CASNNKPWDTDTQYF.

This sequence joins TRBV6-1 and TRBJ2-7, with D possibly matching TRBD2 (5 bases). Germline assignment: CDR1 MNHNS and CDR2 SASEGT. The V end was cut by 0 bases, the J end by 5 bases, with 14 bases between. This CDR3 has 15 amino acids. DNA for the CDR3: TGTGCCAGCAGTGAAGCGGGCGGGTGGCGGGACGAGCAGTACTTC. Translated: CASSEAGGWRDEQYF.

This sequence joins TRBV24-1 and TRBJ2-1, with 9 bases fitting TRBD1. Trimming took 0 bases from V and 8 from J; bases not matched to a gene: 10. The germline CDR1 and CDR2 sequences are KGHDR and SFDVKD. The length of the CDR3 is 17 residues. The CDR3: CATSDLLPGQGKDEQFF. CDR3 DNA: TGTGCCACCAGTGATTTGCTCCCGGGACAGGGTAAAGATGAGCAGTTCTTC.